The present T cell receptor (beta chain) was sequenced within a study of T cell responses to AZD1222 COVID-19 vaccine. Study observations and caveats: Spike-specific TCR repertoires showed rising breadth and depth after two AZD1222 doses.

The CDR3 extends over 18 amino acids. Looked up from germline, CDR1 is MNHEY and CDR2 is SMNVEV (reference sequence). The V and J ends lost 5 bases and 7 bases, in that order; junction bases with no gene match: 19. As for this clone: Its antigen is as yet unknown.

Clones were sequenced by immunoSEQ multiplex PCR, and TCRdb holds only the in-frame ones, with some missing. The profile shows fewer than 150,000 clones, over 85% of them singletons. The chain recombines TRBV27 with TRBJ2-3; TRBD2 aligns across 9 bases. The source of this sequence is an adult in good health. Sequenced material: peripheral blood, taken on day 0 of AZD1222 vaccination. For the CDR3, the DNA is TGTGCCAGCAGTAGAGGAACCCGCTTGGTAGCGGGAGTCAATACGCAGTATTTT. It encodes CASSRGTRLVAGVNTQYF.